This T cell receptor beta chain appears in the sequencing data of a study of patients and donors after allogeneic stem cell transplantation. Trimming left V 2 bases short and J 1 base short, with 13 bases between. The CDR3 contains 16 residues. From germline, CDR1 is SGHVS and CDR2 FNYEAQ. TCRdb called the RT-PCR reads again in MiXCR, with one record for every CDR3 protein. This table holds approximately 170,000 distinct CDR3 sequences, approximately 28% found once. This sequence originates from a human donor who was either an allogeneic HSCT recipient or a stem cell or donor lymphocyte infusion donor (not recorded which). It is not recorded whose cells these are; they may come from a transplant donor. The chain joins TRBV7-6 to TRBJ2-3; the D gene is possibly TRBD2 (5 bases). Sequencing was done on a sample of blood, either unsorted or a sorted T cell fraction (not recorded which). DNA of the CDR3: TGTGCCAGCAGCTTATCCCCTAAGGAGGGCACAGATACGCAGTATTTT. The encoded protein is CASSLSPKEGTDTQYF. Full variable domain (remainder filled in from reference TRBV7-6 and TRBJ2-3): GAGVSQSPRYKVTKRGQDVALRCDPISGHVSLYWYRQALGQGPEFLTYFNYEAQQDKSGLPNDRFSAERPEGSISTLTIQRTEQRDSAMYRCASSLSPKEGTDTQYFGPGTRLTVL.